Reported below is one T cell receptor (beta chain). Its antigen is unidentified. This entry belongs to a study of cytomegalovirus exposure and HLA in healthy donors. Study-wide findings and caveats: Donor immune exposure was known only as CMV serostatus.

The J segment lost 4 bases and the V segment lost 9 bases, leaving 9 bases of the junction unmatched. Germline V gene data show CDR1 as LNHDA and CDR2 as SQIVND (reference sequence). The CDR3 loop spans 15 amino acids. 60 Vbeta and 13 Jbeta primers were used in PCR. Method: immunoSEQ multiplex PCR; TCRdb's copy keeps in-frame clones and lacks some. The sample comprises more than 110,000 clones, around 80% of which are singletons, and about 10% rests with the top ten. This receptor was taken from a woman between 50 and 59 years old in good health and CMV-seropositive. The V and J genes are TRBV19 and TRBJ2-1; 10 positions match TRBD2. The source material was PBMCs. DNA of the CDR3: TGTGCCAGCGCCCACGAGCGGGGGGGATACAATGAGCAGTTCTTC. Translating it yields CASAHERGGYNEQFF. The variable domain in full, with the rest retrieved from reference TRBV19 and TRBJ2-1, is DGGITQSPKYLFRKEGQNVTLSCEQNLNHDAMYWYRQDPGQGLRLIYYSQIVNDFQKGDIAEGYSVSREKKESFPLTVTSAQKNPTAFYLCASAHERGGYNEQFFGPGTRLTVL.